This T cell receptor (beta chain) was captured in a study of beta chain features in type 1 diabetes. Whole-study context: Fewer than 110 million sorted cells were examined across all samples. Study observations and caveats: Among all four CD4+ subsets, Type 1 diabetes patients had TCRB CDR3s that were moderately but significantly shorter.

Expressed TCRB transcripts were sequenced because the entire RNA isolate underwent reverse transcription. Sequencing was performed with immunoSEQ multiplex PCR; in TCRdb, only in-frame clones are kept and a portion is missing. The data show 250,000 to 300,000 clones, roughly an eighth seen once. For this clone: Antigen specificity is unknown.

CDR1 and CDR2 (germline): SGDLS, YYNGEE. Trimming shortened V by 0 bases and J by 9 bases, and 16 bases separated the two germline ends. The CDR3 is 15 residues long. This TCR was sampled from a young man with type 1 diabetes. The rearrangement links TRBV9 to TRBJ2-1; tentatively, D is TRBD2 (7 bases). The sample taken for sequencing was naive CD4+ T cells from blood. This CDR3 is CASSVGGQGRGEQFF. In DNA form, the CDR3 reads TGTGCCAGCAGCGTAGGTGGGCAGGGGAGGGGTGAGCAGTTCTTC. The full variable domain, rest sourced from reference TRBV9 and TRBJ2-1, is DSGVTQTPKHLITATGQRVTLRCSPRSGDLSVYWYQQSLDQGLQFLIQYYNGEERAKGNILERFSAQQFPDLHSELNLSSLELGDSALYFCASSVGGQGRGEQFFGPGTRLTVL.